This T cell receptor (beta chain) was obtained from a study of CD8 T cells in Susac syndrome. Notes on the study in general: That the number of individuals in its TCR sequencing and HLA analysis was relatively small was acknowledged by the study.

The RNA, about 0.5 to 1 ug, was put through reverse transcription using random hexamers. An immunoSEQ multiplex PCR generated amplified TCR beta CDR3 products spanning 54 Vbeta and 13 Jbeta. TCRdb independently ran MiXCR on the immunoSEQ multiplex PCR reads; one entry per CDR3 protein. There are around 150,000 distinct CDR3 sequences in the sample; approximately 95% occur only once, and about 0.18% lies in the top ten. Germline V lookup: CDR1 SEHNR, CDR2 FQNEAQ (reference sequence). The CDR3 runs 13 residues. Trimming cost V 1 base and J 1 base, with 5 bases left between them. The count of this clonotype is one. Its specificity is not known. The diagnostic criteria for definite or probable disease, as recently defined, were met by the patients with Susac syndrome.

Sequencing was done on a sample of CD8+ T cells from PBMCs. This receptor was taken from a human donor with Susac syndrome. The V gene is TRBV7-9, the J gene TRBJ2-7; D remains ambiguous. CDR3 in amino acids: CASSLELSYEQYF. The CDR3 nucleotides are TGTGCCAGCAGCTTAGAACTTTCCTACGAGCAGTACTTC.